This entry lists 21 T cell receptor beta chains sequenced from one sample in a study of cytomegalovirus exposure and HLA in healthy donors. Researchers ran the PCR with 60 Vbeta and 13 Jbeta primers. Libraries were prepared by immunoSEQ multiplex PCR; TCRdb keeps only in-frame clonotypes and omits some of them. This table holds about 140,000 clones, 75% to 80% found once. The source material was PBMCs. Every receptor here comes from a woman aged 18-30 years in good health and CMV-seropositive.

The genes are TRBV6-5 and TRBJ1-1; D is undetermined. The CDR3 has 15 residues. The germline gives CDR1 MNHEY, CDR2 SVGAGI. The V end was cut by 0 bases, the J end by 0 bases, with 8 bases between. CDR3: CASSYSSSVNTEAFF. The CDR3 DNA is TGTGCCAGCAGTTACTCGTCGTCTGTGAACACTGAAGCTTTCTTT.

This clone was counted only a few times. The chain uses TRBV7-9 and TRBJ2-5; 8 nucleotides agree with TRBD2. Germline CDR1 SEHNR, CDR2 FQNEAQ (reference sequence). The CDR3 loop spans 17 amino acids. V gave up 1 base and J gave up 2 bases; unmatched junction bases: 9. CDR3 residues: CASSLVQGRGVQETQYF. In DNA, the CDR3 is TGTGCCAGCAGCTTAGTCCAGGGGCGGGGGGTTCAAGAGACCCAGTACTTC.

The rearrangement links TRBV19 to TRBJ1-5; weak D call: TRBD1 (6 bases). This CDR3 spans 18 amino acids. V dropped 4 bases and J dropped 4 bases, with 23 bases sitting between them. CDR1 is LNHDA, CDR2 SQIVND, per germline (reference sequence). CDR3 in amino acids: CASSTLVPQGPSNQPQHF. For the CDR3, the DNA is TGTGCCAGTAGTACACTCGTCCCGCAGGGGCCATCAAATCAGCCCCAGCATTTT.

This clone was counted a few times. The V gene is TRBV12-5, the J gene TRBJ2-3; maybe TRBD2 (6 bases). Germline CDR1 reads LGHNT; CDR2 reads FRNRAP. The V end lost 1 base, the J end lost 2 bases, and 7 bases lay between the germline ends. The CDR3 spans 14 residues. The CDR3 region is CASGLGRDTDTQYF. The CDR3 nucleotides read TGTGCTAGTGGTTTGGGGCGGGACACAGATACGCAGTATTTT.

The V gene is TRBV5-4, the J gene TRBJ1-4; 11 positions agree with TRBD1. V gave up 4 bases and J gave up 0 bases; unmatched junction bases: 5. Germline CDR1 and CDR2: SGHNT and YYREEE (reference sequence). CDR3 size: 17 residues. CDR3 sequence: CASSPGQGVATNEKLFF. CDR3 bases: TGTGCCAGCAGCCCGGGACAGGGGGTGGCAACTAATGAAAAACTGTTTTTT.

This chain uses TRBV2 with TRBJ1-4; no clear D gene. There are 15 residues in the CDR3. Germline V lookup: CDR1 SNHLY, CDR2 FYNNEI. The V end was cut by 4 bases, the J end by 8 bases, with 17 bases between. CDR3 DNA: TGTGCCAGCAGTGCGGATCCCACGGCGGGCGAAAAACTGTTTTTT. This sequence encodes CASSADPTAGEKLFF.

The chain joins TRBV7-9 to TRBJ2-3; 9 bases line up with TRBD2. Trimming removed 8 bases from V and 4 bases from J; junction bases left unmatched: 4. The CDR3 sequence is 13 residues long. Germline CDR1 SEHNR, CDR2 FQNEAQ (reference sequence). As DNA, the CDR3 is TGTGCCAGCGGGCTAGCGGGGCCAGATACGCAGTATTTT. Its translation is CASGLAGPDTQYF.

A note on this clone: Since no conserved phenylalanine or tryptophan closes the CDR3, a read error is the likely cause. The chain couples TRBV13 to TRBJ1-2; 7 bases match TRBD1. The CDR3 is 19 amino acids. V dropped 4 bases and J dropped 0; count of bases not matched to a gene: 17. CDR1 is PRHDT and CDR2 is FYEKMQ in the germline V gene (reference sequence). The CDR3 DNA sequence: TGTGCCAGCAGCTCGCAAGTTAGACAGGGCTCGGAAGCTAACTATGGCTACACCCTC. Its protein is CASSSQVRQGSEANYGYTL.

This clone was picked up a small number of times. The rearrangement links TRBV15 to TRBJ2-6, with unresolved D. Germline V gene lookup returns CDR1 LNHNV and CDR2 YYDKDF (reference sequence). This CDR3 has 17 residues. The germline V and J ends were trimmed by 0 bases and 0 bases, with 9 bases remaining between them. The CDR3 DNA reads TGTGCCACCAGCAGAGATCCGGGTAGCTCTGGGGCCAACGTCCTGACTTTC. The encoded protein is CATSRDPGSSGANVLTF.

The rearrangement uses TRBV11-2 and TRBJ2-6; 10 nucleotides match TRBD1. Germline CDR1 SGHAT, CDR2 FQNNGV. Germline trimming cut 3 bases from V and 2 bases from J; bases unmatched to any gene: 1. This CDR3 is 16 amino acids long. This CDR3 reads CASSLGQGPGANVLTF. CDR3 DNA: TGTGCCAGCAGCTTGGGACAGGGGCCTGGGGCCAACGTCCTGACTTTC.

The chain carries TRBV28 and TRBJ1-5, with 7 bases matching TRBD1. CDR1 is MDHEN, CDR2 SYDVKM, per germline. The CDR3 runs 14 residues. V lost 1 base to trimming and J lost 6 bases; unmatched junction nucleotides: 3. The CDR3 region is CASSLLQGGQPQHF. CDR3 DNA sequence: TGTGCCAGCAGTTTATTGCAGGGGGGTCAGCCCCAGCATTTT.

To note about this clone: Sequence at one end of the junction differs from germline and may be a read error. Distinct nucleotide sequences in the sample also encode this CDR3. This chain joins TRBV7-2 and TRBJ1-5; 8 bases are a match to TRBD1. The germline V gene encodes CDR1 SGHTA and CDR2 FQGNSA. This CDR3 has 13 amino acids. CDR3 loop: CASSGTGFQPQHF. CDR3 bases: TGTGCCAGCAGTGGGACAGGTTTCCAGCCCCAGCACTTT.

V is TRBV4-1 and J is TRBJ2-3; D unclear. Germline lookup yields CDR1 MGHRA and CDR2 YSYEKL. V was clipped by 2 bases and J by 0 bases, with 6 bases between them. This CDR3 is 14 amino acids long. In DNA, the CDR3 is TGCGCCAGCAGCCAACTCCTCAGCACAGATACGCAGTATTTT. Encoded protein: CASSQLLSTDTQYF.

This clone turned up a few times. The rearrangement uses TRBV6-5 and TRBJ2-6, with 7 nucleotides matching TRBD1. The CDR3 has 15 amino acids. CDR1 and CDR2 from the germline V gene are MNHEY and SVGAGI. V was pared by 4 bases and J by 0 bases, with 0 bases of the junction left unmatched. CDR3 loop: CASSWDSSGANVLTF. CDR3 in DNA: TGTGCCAGCAGTTGGGACAGCTCTGGGGCCAACGTCCTGACTTTC.

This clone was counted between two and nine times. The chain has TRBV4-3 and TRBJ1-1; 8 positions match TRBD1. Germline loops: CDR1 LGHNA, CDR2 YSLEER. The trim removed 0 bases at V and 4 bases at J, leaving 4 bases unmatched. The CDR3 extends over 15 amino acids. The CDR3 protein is CASSQEDRVSTEAFF. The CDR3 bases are TGCGCCAGCAGCCAAGAGGACAGGGTTAGCACTGAAGCTTTCTTT.

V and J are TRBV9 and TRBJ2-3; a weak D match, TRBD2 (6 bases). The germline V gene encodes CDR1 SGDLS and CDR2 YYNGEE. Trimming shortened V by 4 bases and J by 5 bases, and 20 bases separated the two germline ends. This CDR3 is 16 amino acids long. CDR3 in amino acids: CASSPQLAGILDTQYF. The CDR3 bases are TGTGCCAGCAGCCCCCAACTAGCAGGGATCTTAGATACGCAGTATTTT.

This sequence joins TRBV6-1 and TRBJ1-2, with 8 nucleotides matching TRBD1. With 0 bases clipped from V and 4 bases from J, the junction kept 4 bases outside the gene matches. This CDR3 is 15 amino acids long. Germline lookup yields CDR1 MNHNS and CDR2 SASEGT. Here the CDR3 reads CASSEAVTGGYGYTF. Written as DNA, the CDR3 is TGTGCCAGCAGTGAAGCGGTCACAGGGGGCTATGGCTACACCTTC.

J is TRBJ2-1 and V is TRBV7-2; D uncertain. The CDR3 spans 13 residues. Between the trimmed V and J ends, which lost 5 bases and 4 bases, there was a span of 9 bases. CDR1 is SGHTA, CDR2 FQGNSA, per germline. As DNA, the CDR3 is TGTGCCAGCAGCCGCCCGGGTTACAATGAGCAGTTCTTC. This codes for CASSRPGYNEQFF.

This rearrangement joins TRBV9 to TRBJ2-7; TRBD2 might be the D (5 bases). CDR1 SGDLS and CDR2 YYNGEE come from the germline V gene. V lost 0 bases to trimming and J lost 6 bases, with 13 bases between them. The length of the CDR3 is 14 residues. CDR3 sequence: CASSVGLASVEQYF. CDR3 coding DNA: TGTGCCAGCAGCGTAGGGCTAGCTTCCGTCGAGCAGTACTTC.

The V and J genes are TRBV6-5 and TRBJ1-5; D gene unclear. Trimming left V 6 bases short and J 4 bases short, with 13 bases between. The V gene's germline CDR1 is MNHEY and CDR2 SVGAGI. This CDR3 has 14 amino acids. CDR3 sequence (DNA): TGTGCCAGCAGCCGTACGACGGGGAATCAGCCCCAGCATTTT. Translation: CASSRTTGNQPQHF.

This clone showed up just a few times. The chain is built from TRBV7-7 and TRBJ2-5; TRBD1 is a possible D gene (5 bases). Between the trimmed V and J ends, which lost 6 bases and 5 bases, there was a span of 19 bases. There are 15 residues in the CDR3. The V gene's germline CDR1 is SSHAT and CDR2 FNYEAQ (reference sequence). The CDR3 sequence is CASSVGVVEKETQYF. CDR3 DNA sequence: TGTGCCAGCAGTGTAGGGGTGGTGGAGAAGGAGACCCAGTACTTC.